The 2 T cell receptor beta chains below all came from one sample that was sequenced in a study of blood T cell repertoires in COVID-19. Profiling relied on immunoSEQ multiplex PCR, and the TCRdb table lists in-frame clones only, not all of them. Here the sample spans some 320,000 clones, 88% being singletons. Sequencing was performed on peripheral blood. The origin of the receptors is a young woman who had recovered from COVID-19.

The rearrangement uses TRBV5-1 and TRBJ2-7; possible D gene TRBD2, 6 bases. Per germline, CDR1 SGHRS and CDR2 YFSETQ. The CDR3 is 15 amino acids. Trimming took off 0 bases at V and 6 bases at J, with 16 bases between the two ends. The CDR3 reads CASSLDPAGGLEQYF. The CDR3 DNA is TGCGCCAGCAGCTTGGACCCGGCCGGGGGTCTCGAGCAGTACTTC.

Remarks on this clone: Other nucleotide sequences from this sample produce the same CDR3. This chain's CDR3 is CASSRGQGNSPLHF. DNA of the CDR3: TGTGCCAGCAGCCGGGGACAGGGGAACTCACCCCTCCACTTT. The chain links TRBV7-3 to TRBJ1-6; TRBD1 matches at 10 bases. V gave up 5 bases and J gave up 10 bases; unmatched junction bases: 5. CDR1 and CDR2 from the germline V gene are SGHTA and FQGTGA. This CDR3 has 14 amino acids.